This is a list of T cell receptor beta chains from one sample in a study of cytomegalovirus exposure and HLA in healthy donors. The method was immunoSEQ multiplex PCR; TCRdb's version includes in-frame clones alone and lacks a portion of them. The table shows 75,000 to 90,000 clones, with 9.5% to 13% occurring only once. The specimen sequenced was PBMCs. Receptors originate from a man aged 60-69 years in good health and CMV-seropositive. The CDR3 runs from the conserved cysteine through the conserved F or W. A D gene is named only where the DNA matches it firmly. Part of the rows lack a size; the others show once, few, many or a class for expanded clones.

d_gene,j_gene,abundance,len,v_gene,CDR3nt,CDR3aa
TRBD1,TRBJ1-2,.,16,TRBV28,TGTGCCAGCAGTTCCCCTGGGGACAGCCAACTTCATGGCTACACCTTC,CASSSPGDSQLHGYTF
.,TRBJ2-5,.,14,TRBV7-3,TGTGCCAGCAGCCCCCTAGGGGGACGCGAGACCCAGTACTTC,CASSPLGGRETQYF
TRBD1,TRBJ1-6,.,15,TRBV6-1,TGTGCCAGCAGTGAACGGACAGGGTCAAATTCACCCCTCCACTTT,CASSERTGSNSPLHF
TRBD2,TRBJ2-7,few,14,TRBV28,TGTGCCAGCAAAGAGGCGGGAGGCTCCTACGAGCAGTACTTC,CASKEAGGSYEQYF
TRBD1,TRBJ1-1,.,14,TRBV19,TGTGCCAGTAGTATAGCCCCAGGGGGAACTGAAGCTTTCTTT,CASSIAPGGTEAFF
.,TRBJ2-4,.,15,TRBV6-1,TGTGCCAGCACGCAGGCTCACGTAGACAAAAACATTCAGTACTTC,CASTQAHVDKNIQYF
TRBD1,TRBJ2-3,.,14,TRBV29-1,TGCAGCGTTGGGGGGGGACAGGGGGCAGATACGCAGTATTTT,CSVGGGQGADTQYF
.,TRBJ1-2,.,11,TRBV2,TGTGCCAGCACCGAAGTTCGCGGCTACACCTTT,CASTEVRGYTF
.,TRBJ2-5,few,13,TRBV29-1,TGCAGCGTCCCCGACAGGTCAGGAGAGACCCAGTACTTC,CSVPDRSGETQYF
TRBD1,TRBJ1-2,few,17,TRBV27,TGTGCCAGCAGTTCCGAGTCGGACAGGCAAGCTAACTATGGCTACACCTTC,CASSSESDRQANYGYTF